What follows are 31 T cell receptor beta chains derived from one specimen sequenced in a study of cytomegalovirus exposure and HLA in healthy donors. Measured with immunoSEQ multiplex PCR; TCRdb has only the in-frame clones, and not every one. There are a few hundred thousand clones in the sample; roughly 89% occur only once, and roughly 0.8% lies in the top ten. The source material was PBMCs. The receptors here all came from a young woman in good health and CMV-seronegative.

This clone was recorded only once. This CDR3 is CASSQFSYLVVRGNSPLHF. CDR3 nucleotide sequence: TGCGCCAGCAGCCAATTCTCCTACCTAGTGGTGCGGGGTAATTCACCCCTCCACTTT. The chain carries TRBV4-1 and TRBJ1-6, with no clear D. CDR3 length: 19 amino acids. Trimming stripped 2 bases from V and 6 bases from J, with 23 bases between. Germline CDR1 and CDR2: MGHRA and YSYEKL.

The chain recombines TRBV6-1 with TRBJ2-1; 7 nucleotides align to TRBD2. The CDR3 extends over 14 amino acids. Germline V gene data show CDR1 as MNHNS and CDR2 as SASEGT. J gave up 6 bases and V 5 bases, and 7 bases lay outside the gene matches. The CDR3 region is CASSFLAAINEQFF. In DNA, the CDR3 is TGTGCCAGCAGTTTCCTAGCGGCGATCAATGAGCAGTTCTTC.

This chain links TRBV6-5 with TRBJ2-3; D remains ambiguous. Trimming cost V 6 bases and J 2 bases, with 15 bases left between them. From germline, CDR1 is MNHEY and CDR2 SVGAGI. The CDR3 runs to 15 residues. CDR3 amino acids: CASSLQPYSTDTQYF. DNA of the CDR3: TGTGCCAGCAGCTTACAGCCCTACTCCACAGATACGCAGTATTTT.

J is TRBJ2-7 and V is TRBV30, with D unresolved. This CDR3 spans 11 amino acids. Germline V CDR1 and CDR2: GTSNPN, SVGIG (reference sequence). V was trimmed by 2 bases and J by 4 bases, leaving 6 bases between them. The CDR3 nucleotides read TGTGCCTGGAGTTCCCCATACGAGCAGTACTTC. It encodes CAWSSPYEQYF.

The V and J genes are TRBV7-3 and TRBJ2-1; D perhaps matches TRBD2 (5 bases). The V end was cut by 3 bases, the J end by 8 bases, with 14 bases between. The CDR3 totals 14 residues. Germline V gives CDR1 SGHTA, CDR2 FQGTGA. This CDR3 reads CASSLFGLLDEQFF. CDR3 bases: TGTGCCAGCAGCTTGTTCGGACTTTTGGATGAGCAGTTCTTC. The whole variable domain, remainder taken from reference TRBV7-3 and TRBJ2-1, is GAGVSQTPSNKVTEKGKYVELRCDPISGHTALYWYRQSLGQGPEFLIYFQGTGAADDSGLPNDRFFAVRPEGSVSTLKIQRTERGDSAVYLCASSLFGLLDEQFFGPGTRLTVL.

This chain joins TRBV4-1 and TRBJ2-4, with 8 positions matching TRBD2. The germline CDR1 and CDR2 sequences are MGHRA and YSYEKL. This CDR3 comprises 18 residues. V shed 3 bases, J shed 3 bases, and the junction held 13 bases outside the gene matches. As DNA, the CDR3 is TGCGCCAGCAGCCACCTGGGACTAGAGGGTATTAGCAAAAACATTCAGTACTTC. This encodes CASSHLGLEGISKNIQYF.

The chain joins TRBV30 to TRBJ2-2; D might be TRBD1 (6 bases). V shed 4 bases and J shed 0 bases, with 18 bases lying between them. This CDR3 has 17 residues. In germline, CDR1 is GTSNPN, CDR2 SVGIG (reference sequence). CDR3 protein: CAWTHRGLPTNTGELFF. The CDR3 DNA follows: TGTGCCTGGACACATAGGGGGTTACCGACGAACACCGGGGAGCTGTTTTTT.

This chain joins TRBV29-1 and TRBJ2-7; 7 nucleotides line up with TRBD1. J was trimmed by 0 bases and V by 6 bases; bases with no gene match: 8. The length of the CDR3 is 14 residues. Germline V gene data show CDR1 as SQVTM and CDR2 as ANQGSEA. The CDR3, as DNA: TGCAGCGTAGCGACAGGGTCGAGCTCCTACGAGCAGTACTTC. It yields the protein CSVATGSSSYEQYF.

J is TRBJ2-1 and V is TRBV6-6, with 11 bases that match TRBD2. This CDR3 has 16 amino acids. J gave up 4 bases and V 0 bases, and 2 bases lay outside the gene matches. The germline gives CDR1 MNHNY, CDR2 SVGAGI (reference sequence). The CDR3 spells CASSYSGTSGYNEQFF. CDR3 bases: TGTGCCAGCAGTTACTCCGGGACTAGCGGTTACAATGAGCAGTTCTTC.

The chain couples TRBV14 to TRBJ1-3; 7 bases are a match to TRBD1. Germline CDR1 reads SGHDN; CDR2 reads FVKESK. The V segment lost 3 bases and the J segment 0 bases; nucleotides outside the gene matches: 5. The CDR3 length is 16 residues. The CDR3, as DNA: TGTGCCAGCAGCCACCCCGGACAGGACTCTGGAAACACCATATATTTT. Amino acid sequence: CASSHPGQDSGNTIYF.

This chain links TRBV29-1 with TRBJ1-2, with D possibly being TRBD1 (5 bases). Trimming cost V 1 base and J 1 base, with 7 bases left between them. The germline V gene encodes CDR1 SQVTM and CDR2 ANQGSEA. This CDR3 spans 13 amino acids. CDR3 residues: CSVEADSNYGYTF. For the CDR3, the DNA is TGCAGCGTTGAAGCCGACAGTAACTATGGCTACACCTTC.

The genes are TRBV4-1 and TRBJ2-2; 9 nucleotides line up with TRBD1. The CDR3 sequence is 16 residues long. V lost 3 bases, J lost 5 bases, and 7 bases stayed unmatched. From germline, CDR1 is MGHRA and CDR2 YSYEKL. CDR3 coding DNA: TGCGCCAGCAGCCAGGTCGACAGGGGGGGGACCGGGGAGCTGTTTTTT. Amino acid sequence: CASSQVDRGGTGELFF.

The chain employs TRBV19 and TRBJ2-4, with TRBD2 as a possible D gene (6 bases). Per germline, CDR1 LNHDA and CDR2 SQIVND (reference sequence). The CDR3 length is 14 residues. V was clipped by 4 bases and J by 4 bases, with 11 bases between them. Here the CDR3 reads CASSSGGRKNIQYF. The CDR3 DNA reads TGTGCCAGTAGTAGTGGAGGGCGAAAAAACATTCAGTACTTC.

J is TRBJ1-5 and V is TRBV7-9; 8 bases fit TRBD1. CDR1 is SEHNR, CDR2 FQNEAQ, per germline (reference sequence). V lost 3 bases to trimming and J lost 3 bases; unmatched junction nucleotides: 4. The CDR3 is 15 amino acids. The chain's CDR3 is CASSFQGAPNQPQHF. The CDR3, as DNA: TGTGCCAGCAGCTTCCAGGGGGCTCCCAATCAGCCCCAGCATTTT.

This clone was detected only once. CDR3: CASSELWTGRPNTEAFF. Written as DNA, the CDR3 is TGTGCCAGCAGTGAGCTATGGACAGGGCGCCCGAACACTGAAGCTTTCTTT. The rearrangement joins TRBV2 to TRBJ1-1; TRBD1 matches 8 bases. CDR3 length: 17 residues. The trim removed 3 bases at V and 1 base at J, leaving 10 bases unmatched. In germline, CDR1 is SNHLY, CDR2 FYNNEI.

This chain joins TRBV28 and TRBJ2-6; a weak D match, TRBD1 (6 bases). The germline V gene has CDR1 MDHEN and CDR2 SYDVKM. The CDR3 totals 15 residues. V was clipped by 6 bases and J by 4 bases, with 13 bases between them. In DNA form, the CDR3 reads TGTGCCAGCAGCCCACAGGGATCCGGGGCCAACGTCCTGACTTTC. This sequence encodes CASSPQGSGANVLTF.

This clone was counted only a few times. The gene calls are TRBV5-1 and TRBJ1-1, with 7 positions matching TRBD1. Germline trimming cut 4 bases from V and 7 bases from J; bases unmatched to any gene: 7. Germline loops: CDR1 SGHRS, CDR2 YFSETQ. This CDR3 spans 13 amino acids. Here the CDR3 reads CASSVARDSEAFF. The DNA of the CDR3 is TGCGCCAGCAGCGTTGCCCGGGACAGTGAAGCTTTCTTT. The full variable domain, its missing parts supplied by reference TRBV5-1 and TRBJ1-1, is KAGVTQTPRYLIKTRGQQVTLSCSPISGHRSVSWYQQTPGQGLQFLFEYFSETQRNKGNFPGRFSGRQFSNSRSEMNVSTLELGDSALYLCASSVARDSEAFFGQGTRLTVV.

V gene TRBV11-1 combines with J gene TRBJ2-1; 10 nucleotides align to TRBD2. V shed 4 bases and J 5 bases; nucleotides not matched to a gene: 5. The CDR3 is made up of 15 amino acids. In germline, CDR1 is SGHAT, CDR2 FQDESV (reference sequence). The CDR3 coding sequence is TGTGCCAGCAGCTCCTCTAGCGGGGGCCACAATGAGCAGTTCTTC. It translates to CASSSSSGGHNEQFF.

The chain recombines TRBV28 with TRBJ1-5, with D maybe TRBD1 (6 bases). V lost 1 base and J lost 5, with 9 bases in between. Germline V gene sequence: CDR1 MDHEN, CDR2 SYDVKM. The CDR3 sequence is 14 residues long. The CDR3, as DNA: TGTGCCAGCAGTTTATTACAGGGTCATCAGCCCCAGCATTTT. Protein sequence: CASSLLQGHQPQHF.

The chain has TRBV7-3 and TRBJ2-1; the match to TRBD2 covers 8 bases. Trimming cost V 1 base and J 6 bases; bases outside gene matches: 8. Germline V gene lookup returns CDR1 SGHTA and CDR2 FQGTGA. This CDR3 is built from 16 residues. This CDR3 is CASSLRLSREVNEQFF. Written as DNA, the CDR3 is TGTGCCAGCAGCTTAAGGCTCTCGCGGGAGGTCAATGAGCAGTTCTTC.

This rearrangement joins TRBV7-8 to TRBJ2-7; 8 bases map to TRBD1. Per the germline V gene, CDR1 is SGHVS and CDR2 is FQNEAQ. V shed 10 bases and J 2 bases; nucleotides not matched to a gene: 7. The CDR3 extends over 13 amino acids. The CDR3 nucleotides are TGTGCCACCCGCCACAGGGGGGCCTACGAGCAGTACTTC. Residues: CATRHRGAYEQYF. Full variable domain (missing parts from reference TRBV7-8 and TRBJ2-7): GAGVSQSPRYKVAKRGQDVALRCDPISGHVSLFWYQQALGQGPEFLTYFQNEAQLDKSGLPSDRFFAERPEGSVSTLKIQRTQQEDSAVYLCATRHRGAYEQYFGPGTRLTVT.

The chain combines TRBV28 with TRBJ2-5; 10 nucleotides align to TRBD2. The CDR3 has 16 residues. Germline V lookup: CDR1 MDHEN, CDR2 SYDVKM. V lost 5 bases to trimming and J lost 5 bases; unmatched junction nucleotides: 11. CDR3 residues: CASSPPSGRAPETQYF. In nucleotides, the CDR3 is TGTGCCAGCAGTCCCCCCAGCGGGAGGGCCCCGGAGACCCAGTACTTC.

The CDR3 protein is CASSLTGDPRYEQYF. Here the CDR3 DNA reads TGTGCCAGCAGCCTTACAGGGGATCCTAGGTACGAGCAGTACTTC. This chain links TRBV11-3 with TRBJ2-7; the match to TRBD1 covers 7 bases. Losses at the gene ends were 5 bases for V and 4 bases for J; bases not matched to a gene: 11. The CDR3 spans 15 residues. Germline CDR1 reads SGHNT; CDR2 reads YENEEA.

The chain is built from TRBV28 and TRBJ2-7, with D possibly being TRBD2 (5 bases). The CDR3 sequence is 14 residues long. The V and J ends lost 7 bases and 0 bases respectively, with 13 bases between them. The germline V gene encodes CDR1 MDHEN and CDR2 SYDVKM. CDR3 in amino acids: CASTVSASSYEQYF. In DNA form, the CDR3 reads TGTGCCAGCACCGTTAGCGCGAGCTCCTACGAGCAGTACTTC.

Many counts were recorded for this clone. The chain combines TRBV6-1 with TRBJ2-7; D perhaps matches TRBD2 (5 bases). This CDR3 has 14 amino acids. Germline V gene data show CDR1 as MNHNS and CDR2 as SASEGT. Trimming removed 6 bases at V and 2 bases at J, with 14 bases between. CDR3 bases: TGTGCCAGCAGAGAGGAGGTAGGAGCCTACGAGCAGTACTTC. Amino acid sequence: CASREEVGAYEQYF.

The table lists this clone with a count of one. The chain recombines TRBV4-1 with TRBJ1-5; D perhaps matches TRBD1 (6 bases). V gave up 1 base and J gave up 6 bases, with 10 bases separating them. From germline, CDR1 is MGHRA and CDR2 YSYEKL. The CDR3 is 14 residues long. The DNA for the CDR3 is TGCGCCAGCAGCCAAGTAGGGGGGGCTCAGCCCCAGCATTTT. Translating gives CASSQVGGAQPQHF.

This chain connects TRBV4-2 to TRBJ1-5, with TRBD1 matching 7 bases. This CDR3 comprises 16 residues. J lost 7 bases, V lost 2 bases, and 11 bases had no gene match. Germline values: CDR1 LGHNA, CDR2 YNFKEQ. The CDR3 sequence is CASSQNTGDLRQPQHF. The CDR3, as DNA: TGTGCCAGCAGCCAAAATACAGGGGATCTTCGACAGCCCCAGCATTTT.

The chain recombines TRBV6-5 with TRBJ2-2; a possible D gene is TRBD1 (6 bases). Germline V gives CDR1 MNHEY, CDR2 SVGAGI. V lost 6 bases, J lost 0 bases, and 11 bases lay in between. There are 15 residues in the CDR3. The CDR3: CASSSGTPNTGELFF. The CDR3 coding sequence is TGTGCCAGCAGCTCCGGGACACCGAACACCGGGGAGCTGTTTTTT.

The chain recombines TRBV11-3 with TRBJ2-5, with 9 nucleotides matching TRBD1. CDR1 SGHNT and CDR2 YENEEA come from the germline V gene. The CDR3 consists of 15 residues. The V segment lost 4 bases and the J segment 5 bases; nucleotides outside the gene matches: 8. CDR3 DNA: TGTGCCAGCAGCTCACCGGGGGACAGGGAGGAGACCCAGTACTTC. Its protein is CASSSPGDREETQYF.

This CDR3 reads CASSYSGSQETQYF. The CDR3 DNA reads TGTGCCAGCAGTTACTCGGGCAGCCAAGAGACCCAGTACTTC. V usage is TRBV6-5 and J usage is TRBJ2-5; the D is unclear. Between the trimmed V and J ends, which lost 0 bases and 1 base, there was a span of 6 bases. Germline CDR1 reads MNHEY; CDR2 reads SVGAGI. This CDR3 has 14 amino acids.

The chain employs TRBV2 and TRBJ1-5; the D gene is possibly TRBD1 (5 bases). Trimming left V 7 bases short and J 0 bases short, with 13 bases between. The CDR3 extends over 15 amino acids. The V gene's germline CDR1 is SNHLY and CDR2 FYNNEI. CDR3 nucleotide sequence: TGTGCCAGCAATTCCAGGGCAGGTAGCAATCAGCCCCAGCATTTT. Its translation is CASNSRAGSNQPQHF.